Detailed here is one T cell receptor (beta chain). Its matching antigen is unknown. TCRdb reanalyzed the 5' RACE reads and collapses them to one entry per CDR3 protein, without DNA. This table holds under 600,000 distinct CDR3 sequences. This sample is part of a study of T cells expressing NK-cell markers. Study summary: The authors derived TCR beta repertoires from sorted CD3+CD56+NKG2C+, CD3+CD56+NKG2C- and CD3+CD56-NKG2C+ T cells. In the group of eight sequenced donors, seven were HCMV-seropositive and one was seronegative.

CDR1 is DFQATT, CDR2 SNEGSKA, per germline (reference sequence). CDR3 length: 17 amino acids. Overall study findings and caveats: Of the CD8+ T cells in about 6 donors, 1.0-7.0% belonged to dominant NKG2C+ clonotypes. The leading position in the CD3+CD56-NKG2C+ fraction of a handful of donors also went to these clonotypes.

The sequence was collected from a woman in her 50s in good health. The chain has TRBV20-1 and TRBJ2-3; the TRBD2 assignment by TCRdb is unverifiable without DNA. Specimen: blood T cells: a sorted CD56 or NKG2C T cell subset, CD4+ or CD8+ T cells, or bulk PBMC T cells (not recorded which). The CDR3 sequence: CSASRAGGPSGTDTQYF.